The 14 T cell receptor beta chains presented below share a single source sample, sequenced in a study of blood T cell repertoires in COVID-19 (TCRdb year 2020). To prepare the library, the immunoSEQ multiplex PCR assay was applied. TCRdb obtained this table from immuneACCESS and retained in-frame rearrangements with V and J assigned. These tables miss some clones; where compared with another copy, unresolved V genes account for less than half of the shortfall, and the remainder is unexplained. Recorded for this sample are a few hundred thousand clones; approximately 80% of them occurred a single time. The ten largest make up about 4.3% of the sample. The sample taken for sequencing was PBMCs or T cells enriched from blood (not recorded which). Receptor source: a man in his thirties or forties with acute COVID-19.

This clone was seen a handful of times. The chain recombines TRBV27 with TRBJ1-1; TRBD1 matches 9 bases. V lost 6 bases, J lost 5 bases, and 7 bases stayed unmatched. The germline CDR1 and CDR2 sequences are MNHEY and SMNVEV (reference sequence). CDR3 length: 14 amino acids. CDR3 DNA: TGTGCCAGCAGCAAACAGGGGGCTGGGACTGAAGCTTTCTTT. Protein product: CASSKQGAGTEAFF.

This chain links TRBV6-1 with TRBJ2-2, with 8 bases identical to TRBD1. From germline, CDR1 is MNHNS and CDR2 SASEGT. The CDR3 is 17 residues long. V dropped 2 bases and J dropped 4; count of bases not matched to a gene: 9. The chain's CDR3 is CASSEYPLQGGTGELFF. The CDR3 DNA is TGTGCCAGCAGTGAATATCCCCTACAGGGGGGCACCGGGGAGCTGTTTTTT.

V gene TRBV9 combines with J gene TRBJ1-5; 8 nucleotides line up with TRBD1. Losses at the gene ends were 7 bases for V and 0 bases for J; bases not matched to a gene: 6. The CDR3 is 15 residues long. Germline CDR1 reads SGDLS; CDR2 reads YYNGEE. This CDR3 is CASGQGHHSNQPQHF. CDR3 DNA sequence: TGTGCCAGCGGACAGGGCCACCATAGCAATCAGCCCCAGCATTTT.

The rearrangement uses TRBV11-2 and TRBJ2-1; TRBD1 matches 11 bases. The CDR3 extends over 18 amino acids. Germline-derived CDR1 and CDR2 are SGHAT and FQNNGV. Trimming cost V 1 base and J 8 bases; bases outside gene matches: 13. CDR3 coding DNA: TGTGCCAGCAGCTTAGTCGGTTTGGGGACAGGGGGACGCGATGAGCAGTTCTTC. Translated, it gives CASSLVGLGTGGRDEQFF.

The chain uses TRBV18 and TRBJ1-2, with D possibly being TRBD1 (5 bases). The germline CDR1 and CDR2 sequences are KGHSH and LQKENI. V was trimmed by 1 base and J by 7 bases, leaving 16 bases between them. The CDR3 has 15 residues. The CDR3: CASSPLAGMNPGYTF. In nucleotides, the CDR3 is TGTGCCAGCTCACCACTGGCAGGGATGAATCCTGGCTACACCTTC.

The rearrangement joins TRBV7-9 to TRBJ1-4, with D possibly being TRBD1 (6 bases). CDR3 size: 14 residues. CDR1 and CDR2 (germline): SEHNR, FQNEAQ (reference sequence). V gave up 0 bases and J gave up 8 bases, with 10 bases separating them. The CDR3 region is CASSLARGREKLFF. The CDR3 coding sequence is TGTGCCAGCAGCTTAGCCAGGGGACGCGAAAAACTGTTTTTT.

The J gene is TRBJ1-1, the V gene TRBV11-3; D perhaps matches TRBD1 (5 bases). Trimming left V 5 bases short and J 5 bases short, with 12 bases between. The CDR3 length is 13 residues. The germline V gene encodes CDR1 SGHNT and CDR2 YENEEA. The chain's CDR3 is CASSPRGVTEAFF. CDR3 in DNA: TGTGCCAGCAGCCCCCGGGGGGTGACTGAAGCTTTCTTT.

The chain combines TRBV19 with TRBJ1-2, with a possible D match to TRBD1 (6 bases). The CDR3 has 12 residues. Germline CDR1 reads LNHDA; CDR2 reads SQIVND (reference sequence). V lost 3 bases and J 8 bases, leaving 10 bases between the germline ends. The CDR3 reads CASSIGQYGYTF. CDR3 DNA sequence: TGTGCCAGTAGTATTGGACAGTACGGCTACACCTTC.

The count of this clone is one. The chain uses TRBV9 and TRBJ1-1, with D possibly TRBD1 on 5 matching bases. Between the trimmed V and J ends, which lost 0 bases and 2 bases, there was a span of 11 bases. Germline assignment: CDR1 SGDLS and CDR2 YYNGEE. CDR3 size: 15 residues. CDR3 loop: CASSVADDRNTEAFF. As DNA, the CDR3 is TGTGCCAGCAGCGTAGCTGACGACAGAAACACTGAAGCTTTCTTT.

The chain couples TRBV30 to TRBJ2-7; TRBD1 matches at 7 bases. The CDR3 is made up of 16 amino acids. J lost 0 bases, V lost 2 bases, and 10 bases had no gene match. CDR1 and CDR2 (germline): GTSNPN, SVGIG (reference sequence). CDR3 sequence (DNA): TGTGCCTGGAGTCGGTCGGGACAGCAAAGCTCCTACGAGCAGTACTTC. Translating gives CAWSRSGQQSSYEQYF.

This rearrangement joins TRBV6-4 to TRBJ1-6; a possible D gene is TRBD1 (6 bases). V lost 5 bases and J lost 5, with 10 bases in between. The germline V gene has CDR1 MRHNA and CDR2 SNTAGT. The CDR3 spans 14 residues. DNA for the CDR3: TGTGCCAGCAGTCACAAGGGGGATAATTCACCCCTCCACTTT. Its translation is CASSHKGDNSPLHF.

The rearrangement links TRBV19 to TRBJ1-1; 9 nucleotides match TRBD1. Trimming removed 6 bases from V and 4 bases from J; junction bases left unmatched: 9. The CDR3 sequence is 15 residues long. Germline V CDR1 and CDR2: LNHDA, SQIVND (reference sequence). The CDR3 loop is CASRTGTGTTTEAFF. The CDR3 nucleotides are TGTGCCAGTAGGACCGGGACAGGGACGACCACTGAAGCTTTCTTT.

V gene TRBV30 combines with J gene TRBJ1-4, with TRBD1 as a possible D gene (6 bases). V was trimmed by 2 bases and J by 8 bases, leaving 12 bases between them. The CDR3 is 13 amino acids. Germline V gene sequence: CDR1 GTSNPN, CDR2 SVGIG (reference sequence). CDR3 nucleotides: TGTGCCTGGAGTAGAACAGGGAGCGAAAAACTGTTTTTT. Protein product: CAWSRTGSEKLFF.

The chain recombines TRBV12-5 with TRBJ2-7; no clear D gene. Trimming removed 2 bases from V and 2 bases from J, with 7 bases in between. Germline CDR1 reads LGHNT; CDR2 reads FRNRAP. The CDR3 covers 13 residues. CDR3 coding DNA: TGTGCTAGTGGTTTGTCCAGGACCTACGAGCAGTACTTC. Its translation is CASGLSRTYEQYF.